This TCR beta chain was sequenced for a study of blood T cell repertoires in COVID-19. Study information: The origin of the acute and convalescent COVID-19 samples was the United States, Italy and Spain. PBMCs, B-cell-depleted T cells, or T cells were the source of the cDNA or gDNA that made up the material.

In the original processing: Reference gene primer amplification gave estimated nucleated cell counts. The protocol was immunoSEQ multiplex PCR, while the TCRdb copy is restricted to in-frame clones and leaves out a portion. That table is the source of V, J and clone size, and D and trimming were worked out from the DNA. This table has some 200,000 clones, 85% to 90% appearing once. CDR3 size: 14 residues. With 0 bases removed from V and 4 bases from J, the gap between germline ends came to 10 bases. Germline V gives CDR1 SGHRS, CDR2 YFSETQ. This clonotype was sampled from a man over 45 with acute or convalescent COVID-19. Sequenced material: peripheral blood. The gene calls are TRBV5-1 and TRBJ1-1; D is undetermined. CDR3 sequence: CASSLDPSSTEAFF. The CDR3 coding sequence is TGCGCCAGCAGCTTGGATCCGAGTTCCACTGAAGCTTTCTTT.